A single sample is the source of the 27 T cell receptor beta chains below, sequenced in a study of T cell responses to AZD1222 COVID-19 vaccine. The repertoire was sequenced with immunoSEQ multiplex PCR; TCRdb's copy has only in-frame clones and lacks some. The table lists 95,000 to 150,000 clones, about 90% of them singletons. The material was peripheral blood, obtained on day 0 of AZD1222 vaccination. The receptor source for this set is an adult in good health.

The gene calls are TRBV5-1 and TRBJ2-7; tentative D call: TRBD2 (7 bases). The CDR3 runs 12 residues. Trimming pared 4 bases from V and 7 bases from J, leaving 12 bases between. In germline, CDR1 is SGHRS, CDR2 YFSETQ. DNA for the CDR3: TGCGCCAGCAGCCTGCGGGGGACAGAGCAGTACTTC. It is translated as CASSLRGTEQYF.

The genes are TRBV5-1 and TRBJ1-5, with 7 bases aligning to TRBD1. The CDR3 extends over 14 amino acids. CDR1 and CDR2 (germline): SGHRS, YFSETQ. V shed 5 bases, J shed 5 bases, and the junction held 7 bases outside the gene matches. The CDR3: CASRPGQADQPQHF. As DNA, the CDR3 is TGCGCCAGCAGGCCAGGACAGGCCGATCAGCCCCAGCATTTT.

CDR3 sequence reads: CASSLVSKGQPQHF. Here the CDR3 DNA reads TGTGCCAGCAGCTTAGTGTCTAAAGGCCAGCCCCAGCATTTT. The J gene is TRBJ1-5, the V gene TRBV7-2; D gene ambiguous. The germline CDR1 and CDR2 sequences are SGHTA and FQGNSA. The CDR3 contains 14 residues. The V and J ends lost 1 base and 7 bases respectively, with 11 bases between them.

CDR3 bases: TGTGCCAGCAGCCTGACAGGGGGAGGACACGAGCAGTACTTC. Translating gives CASSLTGGGHEQYF. The rearrangement joins TRBV6-5 to TRBJ2-7; TRBD1 matches 9 bases. The ends lost 6 bases at V and 5 bases at J; junction bases unmatched: 8. This CDR3 region has 14 residues. Germline V CDR1 and CDR2: MNHEY, SVGAGI.

This sequence joins TRBV16 and TRBJ2-6; no firm D call. Germline V lookup: CDR1 KGHSY, CDR2 FQNENV. Trimming removed 0 bases from V and 0 bases from J, with 3 bases in between. This CDR3 comprises 15 residues. Here the CDR3 reads CASSQSGSGANVLTF. For the CDR3, the DNA is TGTGCCAGCAGCCAATCGGGCTCTGGGGCCAACGTCCTGACTTTC.

The rearrangement links TRBV7-8 to TRBJ1-5; 9 nucleotides line up with TRBD1. This CDR3 is 16 amino acids long. The V gene's germline CDR1 is SGHVS and CDR2 FQNEAQ. V lost 3 bases to trimming and J lost 3 bases; unmatched junction nucleotides: 6. The CDR3 DNA follows: TGTGCCAGCAGCTTCTCGGACAGGGGTCCCAATCAGCCCCAGCATTTT. This encodes CASSFSDRGPNQPQHF.

CDR3 DNA: TGTGCCAGCAGCCCCCGACTAGAAAGGTACAATGAGCAGTTCTTC. This codes for CASSPRLERYNEQFF. V usage is TRBV7-6 and J usage is TRBJ2-1, with D possibly being TRBD2 (6 bases). Trimming shortened V by 5 bases and J by 4 bases, and 15 bases separated the two germline ends. Germline V gives CDR1 SGHVS, CDR2 FNYEAQ. This CDR3 comprises 15 residues.

The chain couples TRBV3-1 (or the pseudogene TRBV3-2) to TRBJ2-7, with D possibly TRBD1 on 6 matching bases. The V end lost 3 bases, the J end lost 2 bases, and 11 bases lay between the germline ends. Germline CDR1 LGHDT, CDR2 YNNKEL (reference sequence). The CDR3 is 14 amino acids. As DNA, the CDR3 is TGTGCCAGCAGCCATCGGGACAAGACCTACGAGCAGTACTTC. Translation gives CASSHRDKTYEQYF.

This clone has more than one count but fewer than ten. The chain is built from TRBV5-6 and TRBJ2-7, with a weak D call TRBD1 (5 bases). Germline V gene data show CDR1 as SGHDT and CDR2 as YYEEEE. V gave up 1 base and J gave up 3 bases, with 11 bases separating them. The CDR3 covers 14 residues. CDR3 loop: CASSLKQGYYEQYF. The CDR3, as DNA: TGTGCCAGCAGCTTGAAGCAGGGATACTACGAGCAGTACTTC.

This chain connects TRBV9 to TRBJ2-2, with 9 bases aligning to TRBD2. The germline V gene encodes CDR1 SGDLS and CDR2 YYNGEE. The CDR3 is made up of 15 amino acids. The junction had 5 bases not matched to a gene; V was cut back by 2 bases and J by 6 bases. The CDR3 DNA is TGTGCCAGCAGCGTGCGTAGCGGGAGATCCGGGGAGCTGTTTTTT. Amino acid sequence: CASSVRSGRSGELFF.

This clone has a single count. The J gene is TRBJ2-2, the V gene TRBV12-5; D is possibly TRBD1 or TRBD2 (5 bases each). CDR1 is LGHNT and CDR2 is FRNRAP in the germline V gene. V was trimmed by 7 bases and J by 2 bases, leaving 17 bases between them. The CDR3 has 16 residues. The CDR3, as DNA: TGTGCTAGTGTACCCGGGACGGTTTCCAACACCGGGGAGCTGTTTTTT. This translates into CASVPGTVSNTGELFF. Drawing the rest from reference TRBV12-5 and TRBJ2-2, the complete variable domain is DARVTQTPRHKVTEMGQEVTMRCQPILGHNTVFWYRQTMMQGLELLAYFRNRAPLDDSGMPKDRFSAEMPDATLATLKIQPSEPRDSAVYFCASVPGTVSNTGELFFGEGSRLTVL.

This chain uses TRBV5-1 with TRBJ2-3, with D unclear. This CDR3 has 11 residues. Germline V CDR1 and CDR2: SGHRS, YFSETQ. Trimming cost V 5 bases and J 6 bases, with 7 bases left between them. DNA of the CDR3: TGCGCCAGCAGGGTCGGCGATACGCAGTATTTT. This gives the protein CASRVGDTQYF.

The chain links TRBV19 to TRBJ1-6; D is undetermined. The V gene lost 1 base and the J gene lost 9 bases, with 13 bases spanning the gap. The CDR3 spans 15 residues. Germline CDR1 reads LNHDA; CDR2 reads SQIVND (reference sequence). Here the CDR3 reads CASSIGDQRSSPLHF. DNA of the CDR3: TGTGCCAGTAGTATAGGAGACCAGCGGAGTTCACCCCTCCACTTT.

The rearrangement joins TRBV19 to TRBJ2-6, with a tentative D call TRBD2 (5 bases). Trimming cost V 2 bases and J 0 bases, with 11 bases left between them. Germline V gene lookup returns CDR1 LNHDA and CDR2 SQIVND (reference sequence). This CDR3 has 17 amino acids. CDR3 in DNA: TGTGCCAGTAGTATAAGAACGGGGAGCTCTGGGGCCAACGTCCTGACTTTC. It specifies CASSIRTGSSGANVLTF.

The chain uses TRBV10-1 and TRBJ2-1, with 9 bases aligning to TRBD1. CDR1 and CDR2 from the germline V gene are WNHNN and SYGVQD (reference sequence). This CDR3 comprises 15 residues. V gave up 6 bases and J gave up 8 bases; unmatched junction bases: 11. In DNA, the CDR3 is TGCGCCAGCAGGCTCGGACAGGGGATGAGTGATGAGCAGTTCTTC. This codes for CASRLGQGMSDEQFF.

The V and J genes are TRBV3-1 (or the pseudogene TRBV3-2) and TRBJ1-6, with a possible D match to TRBD1 (5 bases). CDR3 size: 17 residues. Germline V gene lookup returns CDR1 LGHDT and CDR2 YNNKEL (reference sequence). V lost 8 bases, J lost 8 bases, and 25 bases lay in between. The CDR3 here is CASFFDSPPPDYSPLHF. CDR3 DNA: TGTGCCAGCTTCTTTGACAGTCCCCCACCCGATTATTCACCCCTCCACTTT.

V and J are TRBV5-4 and TRBJ2-1; D call uncertain. Trimming shortened V by 3 bases and J by 4 bases, and 5 bases separated the two germline ends. The CDR3 contains 12 residues. Per the germline V gene, CDR1 is SGHNT and CDR2 is YYREEE (reference sequence). CDR3 nucleotide sequence: TGTGCCAGCAGCTCGGATTACAATGAGCAGTTCTTC. Translated: CASSSDYNEQFF. Looking up the rest from reference TRBV5-4 and TRBJ2-1 gives the full variable domain: ETGVTQSPTHLIKTRGQQVTLRCSSQSGHNTVSWYQQALGQGPQFIFQYYREEENGRGNFPPRFSGLQFPNYSSELNVNALELDDSALYLCASSSDYNEQFFGPGTRLTVL.

This rearrangement joins TRBV5-1 to TRBJ1-4, with D hard to call. Germline CDR1 is SGHRS and CDR2 is YFSETQ. V lost 4 bases to trimming and J lost 3 bases, with 13 bases between them. This CDR3 is 15 amino acids long. For the CDR3, the DNA is TGCGCCAGCAGCCGGGATGGGGTGGCTAATGAAAAACTGTTTTTT. Translated: CASSRDGVANEKLFF.

The CDR3 nucleotides are TGTGCCAGCAGTTACTCGTTTGGAAGCAGGGACGAGCAGTACTTC. Translating it yields CASSYSFGSRDEQYF. The chain uses TRBV6-5 and TRBJ2-7, with D maybe TRBD1 (5 bases). CDR1 is MNHEY and CDR2 is SVGAGI in the germline V gene. Trimming left V 0 bases short and J 5 bases short, with 14 bases between. CDR3 size: 15 residues.

This chain uses TRBV7-2 with TRBJ2-5; the D gene is possibly TRBD1 (5 bases). The CDR3 has 14 amino acids. The germline CDR1 and CDR2 sequences are SGHTA and FQGNSA. The V end was cut by 5 bases, the J end by 5 bases, with 15 bases between. CDR3 sequence (DNA): TGTGCCAGCAGCCCGCCAGGGCTGGGCGAGACCCAGTACTTC. It codes for CASSPPGLGETQYF.

This sequence joins TRBV7-9 and TRBJ1-4, with 7 bases fitting TRBD1. The CDR3 sequence is 15 residues long. V lost 5 bases and J lost 5; bases outside the gene matches: 8. Germline-derived CDR1 and CDR2 are SEHNR and FQNEAQ (reference sequence). The CDR3 DNA follows: TGTGCCAGCAGCCCGGGGGGACAGACAAATGAAAAACTGTTTTTT. The encoded protein is CASSPGGQTNEKLFF.

This clone was observed a handful of times. This chain uses TRBV4-2 with TRBJ1-1; 10 nucleotides line up with TRBD1. Germline CDR1 reads LGHNA; CDR2 reads YNFKEQ. J gave up 7 bases and V 2 bases, and 4 bases lay outside the gene matches. This CDR3 is 14 amino acids long. CDR3 loop: CASSQTGQGFEAFF. CDR3 in DNA: TGTGCCAGCAGCCAAACGGGACAGGGGTTTGAAGCTTTCTTT.

The chain combines TRBV28 with TRBJ2-4; tentatively, D is TRBD2 (6 bases). Germline loops: CDR1 MDHEN, CDR2 SYDVKM. V was clipped by 5 bases and J by 6 bases, with 14 bases between them. The CDR3 has 14 residues. CDR3 loop: CASSGTRPVNIQYF. The CDR3 DNA sequence: TGTGCCAGCAGTGGGACTCGCCCCGTAAACATTCAGTACTTC.

This clone was detected only once. The chain joins TRBV2 to TRBJ1-1, with D possibly matching TRBD1 (5 bases). The CDR3 has 11 residues. In germline, CDR1 is SNHLY, CDR2 FYNNEI. Trimming pared 5 bases from V and 7 bases from J, leaving 8 bases between. The CDR3 region has the DNA TGTGCCAGCAGTACCAGGGTTGAAGCTTTCTTT. This codes for CASSTRVEAFF.

The rearrangement links TRBV3-1 (or the pseudogene TRBV3-2) to TRBJ2-3, with D unclear. The CDR3 runs to 13 residues. Germline loops: CDR1 LGHDT, CDR2 YNNKEL (reference sequence). V was shortened by 0 bases and J by 6 bases, with 7 bases between the two germline ends. The CDR3 DNA reads TGTGCCAGCAGCCAAGATGTGAGGGATACGCAGTATTTT. Translated: CASSQDVRDTQYF.

The CDR3 spells CASSLGFSNQPQHF. CDR3 DNA sequence: TGTGCCAGCAGCTTAGGGTTTAGCAATCAGCCCCAGCATTTT. V usage is TRBV6-5 and J usage is TRBJ1-5; no definite D call. CDR1 is MNHEY and CDR2 is SVGAGI in the germline V gene. CDR3 length: 14 residues. Trimming took 6 bases from V and 0 from J, leaving 9 bases between them.

The chain joins TRBV20-1 to TRBJ2-3; a possible D gene is TRBD2 (6 bases). V was trimmed by 3 bases and J by 5 bases, leaving 18 bases between them. Germline V gene lookup returns CDR1 DFQATT and CDR2 SNEGSKA (reference sequence). The CDR3 covers 15 residues. The CDR3 loop is CSASGYGDGGDTQYF. As DNA, the CDR3 is TGCAGTGCTAGTGGCTATGGAGACGGGGGAGATACGCAGTATTTT.